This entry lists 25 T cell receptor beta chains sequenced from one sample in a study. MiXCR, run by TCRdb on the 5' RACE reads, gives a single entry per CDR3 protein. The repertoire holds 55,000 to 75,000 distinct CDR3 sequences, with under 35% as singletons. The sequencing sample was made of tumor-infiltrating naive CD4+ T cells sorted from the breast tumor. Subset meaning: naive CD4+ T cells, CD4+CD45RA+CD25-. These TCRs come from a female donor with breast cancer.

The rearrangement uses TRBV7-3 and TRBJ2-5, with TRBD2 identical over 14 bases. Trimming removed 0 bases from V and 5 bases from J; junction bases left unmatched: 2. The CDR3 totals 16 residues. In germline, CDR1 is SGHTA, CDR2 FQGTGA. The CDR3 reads CASSLTGTSGSETQYF. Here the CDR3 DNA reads TGTGCCAGCAGCTTAACCGGGACTAGCGGGAGCGAGACCCAGTACTTC.

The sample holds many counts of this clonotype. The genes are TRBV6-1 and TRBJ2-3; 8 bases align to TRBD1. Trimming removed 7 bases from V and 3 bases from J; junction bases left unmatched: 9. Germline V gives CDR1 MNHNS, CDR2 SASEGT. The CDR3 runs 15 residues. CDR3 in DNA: TGTGCCAGCAACCCGACAGGGGCAACGACAGATACGCAGTATTTT. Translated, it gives CASNPTGATTDTQYF.

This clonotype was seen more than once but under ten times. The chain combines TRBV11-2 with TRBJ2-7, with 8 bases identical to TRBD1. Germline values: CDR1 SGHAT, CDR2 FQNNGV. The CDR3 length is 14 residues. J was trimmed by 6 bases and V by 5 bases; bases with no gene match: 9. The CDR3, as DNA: TGTGCCAGCAGCCCCCGACTACAGGGGGGCGAGCAGTACTTC. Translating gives CASSPRLQGGEQYF.

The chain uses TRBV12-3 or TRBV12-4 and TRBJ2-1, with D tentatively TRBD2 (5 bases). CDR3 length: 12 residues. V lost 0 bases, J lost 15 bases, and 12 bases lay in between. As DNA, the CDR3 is TGTGCCAGCAGTTTAGCTCGGGATGCGCGGTTCTTC. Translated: CASSLARDARFF.

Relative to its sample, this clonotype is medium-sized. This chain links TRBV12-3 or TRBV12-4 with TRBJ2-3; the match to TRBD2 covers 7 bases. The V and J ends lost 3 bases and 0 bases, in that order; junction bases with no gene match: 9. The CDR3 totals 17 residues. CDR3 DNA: TGTGCCAGCAGTTTTCCCTGGTGGCGGGAGAGCACAGATACGCAGTATTTT. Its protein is CASSFPWWRESTDTQYF.

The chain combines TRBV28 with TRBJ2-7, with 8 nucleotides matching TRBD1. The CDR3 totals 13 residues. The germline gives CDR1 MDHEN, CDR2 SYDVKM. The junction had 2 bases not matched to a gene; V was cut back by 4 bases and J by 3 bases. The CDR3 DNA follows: TGTGCCAGCAGTTCAGGGGGCCTCTACGAGCAGTACTTC. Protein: CASSSGGLYEQYF.

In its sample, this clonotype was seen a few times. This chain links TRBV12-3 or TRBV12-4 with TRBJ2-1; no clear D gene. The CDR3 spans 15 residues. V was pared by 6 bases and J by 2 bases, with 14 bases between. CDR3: CASSLDLGAYNEQFF. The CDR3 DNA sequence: TGTGCCAGCAGCCTGGACCTCGGAGCCTACAATGAGCAGTTCTTC.

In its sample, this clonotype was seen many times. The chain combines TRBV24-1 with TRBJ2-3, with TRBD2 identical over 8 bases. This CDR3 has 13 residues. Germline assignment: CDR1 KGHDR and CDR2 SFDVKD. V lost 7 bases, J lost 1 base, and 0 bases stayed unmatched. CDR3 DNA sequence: TGTGCCACCAGGACTAGCGGCACAGATACGCAGTATTTT. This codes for CATRTSGTDTQYF.

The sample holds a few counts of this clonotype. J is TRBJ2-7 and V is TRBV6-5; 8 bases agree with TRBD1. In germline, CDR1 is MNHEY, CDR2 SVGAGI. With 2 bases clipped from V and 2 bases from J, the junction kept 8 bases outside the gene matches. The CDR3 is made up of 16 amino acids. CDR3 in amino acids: CASSYDYPGQAYEQYF. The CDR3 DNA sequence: TGTGCCAGCAGTTACGATTATCCGGGACAGGCCTACGAGCAGTACTTC.

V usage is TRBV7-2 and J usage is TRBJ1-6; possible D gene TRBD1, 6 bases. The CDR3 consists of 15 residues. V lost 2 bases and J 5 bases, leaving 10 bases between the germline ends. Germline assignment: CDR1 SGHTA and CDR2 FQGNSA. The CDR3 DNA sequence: TGTGCCAGCAGCTTAAGGACAGCCAATAATTCACCCCTCCACTTT. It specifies CASSLRTANNSPLHF.

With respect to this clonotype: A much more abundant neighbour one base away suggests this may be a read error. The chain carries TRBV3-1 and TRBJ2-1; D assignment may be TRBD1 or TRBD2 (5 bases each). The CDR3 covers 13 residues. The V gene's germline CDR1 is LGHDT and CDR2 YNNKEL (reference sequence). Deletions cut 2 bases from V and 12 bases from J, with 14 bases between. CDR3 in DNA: TGTGCCAGCAGCCAATTTCACGGGGCGGGGCAGTTCTTC. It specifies CASSQFHGAGQFF.

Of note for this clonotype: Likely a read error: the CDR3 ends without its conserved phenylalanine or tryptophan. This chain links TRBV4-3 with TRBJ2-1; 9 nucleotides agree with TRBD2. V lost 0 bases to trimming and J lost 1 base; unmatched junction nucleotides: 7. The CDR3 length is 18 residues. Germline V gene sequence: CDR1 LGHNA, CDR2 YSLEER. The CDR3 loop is CASSQEDLSGRSYNEQFI. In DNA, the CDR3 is TGCGCCAGCAGCCAAGAAGATCTTAGCGGGAGATCCTACAATGAGCAGTTCATC.

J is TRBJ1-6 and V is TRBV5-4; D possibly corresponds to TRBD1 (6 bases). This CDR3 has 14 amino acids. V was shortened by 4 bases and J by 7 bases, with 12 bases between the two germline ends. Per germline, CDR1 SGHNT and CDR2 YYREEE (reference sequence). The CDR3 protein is CASSVRGGNSPLHF. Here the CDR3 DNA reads TGTGCCAGCAGCGTACGCGGGGGCAATTCACCCCTCCACTTT. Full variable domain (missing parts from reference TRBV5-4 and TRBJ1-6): ETGVTQSPTHLIKTRGQQVTLRCSSQSGHNTVSWYQQALGQGPQFIFQYYREEENGRGNFPPRFSGLQFPNYSSELNVNALELDDSALYLCASSVRGGNSPLHFGNGTRLTVT.

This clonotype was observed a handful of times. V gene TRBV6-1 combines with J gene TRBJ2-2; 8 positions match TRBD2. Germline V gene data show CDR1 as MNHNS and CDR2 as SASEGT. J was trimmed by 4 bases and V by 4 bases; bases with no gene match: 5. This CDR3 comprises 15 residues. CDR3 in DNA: TGTGCCAGCAGTGTGGCGGGAGGCGCCACCGGGGAGCTGTTTTTT. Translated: CASSVAGGATGELFF.

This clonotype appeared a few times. The CDR3 DNA sequence: TGCAGTGCTTCCATCCACAGGGGGAACACTGAAGCTTTCTTT. It specifies CSASIHRGNTEAFF. The rearrangement joins TRBV20-1 to TRBJ1-1; TRBD1 aligns across 7 bases. The junction had 7 bases not matched to a gene; V was cut back by 5 bases and J by 1 base. This CDR3 contains 14 residues. CDR1 and CDR2 from the germline V gene are DFQATT and SNEGSKA (reference sequence).

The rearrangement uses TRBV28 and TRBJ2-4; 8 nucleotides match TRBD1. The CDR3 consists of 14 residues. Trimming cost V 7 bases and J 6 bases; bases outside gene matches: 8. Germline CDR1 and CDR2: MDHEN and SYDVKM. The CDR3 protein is CASTPFDRGNIQYF. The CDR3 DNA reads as TGTGCCAGCACCCCGTTTGACAGGGGAAACATTCAGTACTTC.

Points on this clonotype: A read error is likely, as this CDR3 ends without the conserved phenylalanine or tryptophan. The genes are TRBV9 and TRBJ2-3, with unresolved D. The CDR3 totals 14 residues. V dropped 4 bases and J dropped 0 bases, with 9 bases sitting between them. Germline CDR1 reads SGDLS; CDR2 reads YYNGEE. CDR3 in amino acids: CASSPSVSTDTQYL. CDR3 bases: TGTGCCAGCAGCCCGAGCGTCAGCACAGATACGCAGTATTTG.

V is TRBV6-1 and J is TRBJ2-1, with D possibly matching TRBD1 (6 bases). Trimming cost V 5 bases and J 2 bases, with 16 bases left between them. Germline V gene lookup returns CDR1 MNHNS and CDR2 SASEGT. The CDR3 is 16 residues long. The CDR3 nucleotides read TGTGCCAGCAGTCCATCCGGGACACAGACCTACAATGAGCAGTTCTTC. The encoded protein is CASSPSGTQTYNEQFF.

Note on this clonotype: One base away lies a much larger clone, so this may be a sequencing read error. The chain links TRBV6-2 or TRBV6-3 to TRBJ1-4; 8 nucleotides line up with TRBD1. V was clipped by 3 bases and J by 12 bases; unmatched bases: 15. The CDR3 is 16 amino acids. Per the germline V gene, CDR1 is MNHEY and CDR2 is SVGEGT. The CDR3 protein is CASSYRPGGAAEELFF. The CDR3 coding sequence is TGTGCCAGCAGTTATCGTCCAGGGGGCGCGGCAGAAGAACTGTTTTTT.

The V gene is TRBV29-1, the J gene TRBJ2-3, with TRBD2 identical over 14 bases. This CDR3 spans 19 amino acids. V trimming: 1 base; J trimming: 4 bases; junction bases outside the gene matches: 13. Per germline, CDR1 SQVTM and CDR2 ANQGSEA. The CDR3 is CSVEASGLAGDRGPDTQYF. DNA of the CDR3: TGCAGCGTTGAAGCTTCGGGACTAGCGGGAGACAGGGGTCCAGATACGCAGTATTTT.

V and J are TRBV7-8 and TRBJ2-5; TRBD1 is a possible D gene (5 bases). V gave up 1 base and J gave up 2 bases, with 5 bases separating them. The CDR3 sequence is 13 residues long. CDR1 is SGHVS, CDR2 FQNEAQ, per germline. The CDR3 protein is CASSLDRQETQYF. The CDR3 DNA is TGTGCCAGCAGCTTAGACAGGCAAGAGACCCAGTACTTC. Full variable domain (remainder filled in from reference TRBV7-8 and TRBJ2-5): GAGVSQSPRYKVAKRGQDVALRCDPISGHVSLFWYQQALGQGPEFLTYFQNEAQLDKSGLPSDRFFAERPEGSVSTLKIQRTQQEDSAVYLCASSLDRQETQYFGPGTRLLVL.

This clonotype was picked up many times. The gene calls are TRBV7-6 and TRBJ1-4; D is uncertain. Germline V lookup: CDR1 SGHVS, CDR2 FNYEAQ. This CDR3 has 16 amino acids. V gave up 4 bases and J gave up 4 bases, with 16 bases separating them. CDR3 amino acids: CASSSVLDQYNEKLFF. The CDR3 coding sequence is TGTGCCAGCAGCTCCGTTCTCGACCAGTATAATGAAAAACTGTTTTTT.

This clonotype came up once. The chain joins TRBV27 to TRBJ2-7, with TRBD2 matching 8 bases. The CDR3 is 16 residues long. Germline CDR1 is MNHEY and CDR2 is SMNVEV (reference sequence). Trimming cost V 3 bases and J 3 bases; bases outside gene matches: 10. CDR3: CASSLRSREALYEQYF. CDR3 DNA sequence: TGTGCCAGCAGTTTGCGCTCGCGGGAGGCCCTCTACGAGCAGTACTTC.

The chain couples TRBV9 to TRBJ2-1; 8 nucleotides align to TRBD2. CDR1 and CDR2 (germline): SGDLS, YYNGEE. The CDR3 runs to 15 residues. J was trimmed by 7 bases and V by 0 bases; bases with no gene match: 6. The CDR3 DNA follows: TGTGCCAGCAGCGTAGAGGAGCGGGGGCGGAATGAGCAGTTCTTC. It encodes CASSVEERGRNEQFF. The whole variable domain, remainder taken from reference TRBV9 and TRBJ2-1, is DSGVTQTPKHLITATGQRVTLRCSPRSGDLSVYWYQQSLDQGLQFLIQYYNGEERAKGNILERFSAQQFPDLHSELNLSSLELGDSALYFCASSVEERGRNEQFFGPGTRLTVL.

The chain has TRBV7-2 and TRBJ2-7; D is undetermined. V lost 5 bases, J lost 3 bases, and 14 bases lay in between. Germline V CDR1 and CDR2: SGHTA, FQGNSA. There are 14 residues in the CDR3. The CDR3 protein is CASSPERQNYEQYF. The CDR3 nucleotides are TGTGCCAGCAGCCCAGAGAGGCAGAACTACGAGCAGTACTTC.